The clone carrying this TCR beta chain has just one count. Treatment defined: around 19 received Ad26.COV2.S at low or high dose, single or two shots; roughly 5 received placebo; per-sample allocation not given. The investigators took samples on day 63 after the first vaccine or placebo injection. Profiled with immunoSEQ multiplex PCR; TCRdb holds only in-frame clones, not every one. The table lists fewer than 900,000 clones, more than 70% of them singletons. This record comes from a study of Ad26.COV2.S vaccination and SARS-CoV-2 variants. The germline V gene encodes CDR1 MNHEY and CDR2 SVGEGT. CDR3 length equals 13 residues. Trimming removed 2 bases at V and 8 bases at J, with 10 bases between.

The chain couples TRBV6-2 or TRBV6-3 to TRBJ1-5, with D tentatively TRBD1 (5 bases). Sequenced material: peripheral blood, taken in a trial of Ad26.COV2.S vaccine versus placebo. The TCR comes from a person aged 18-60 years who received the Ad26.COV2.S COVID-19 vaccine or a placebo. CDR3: CASSYGGFKPQHF. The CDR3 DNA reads TGTGCCAGCAGTTACGGGGGGTTCAAGCCCCAGCATTTT.